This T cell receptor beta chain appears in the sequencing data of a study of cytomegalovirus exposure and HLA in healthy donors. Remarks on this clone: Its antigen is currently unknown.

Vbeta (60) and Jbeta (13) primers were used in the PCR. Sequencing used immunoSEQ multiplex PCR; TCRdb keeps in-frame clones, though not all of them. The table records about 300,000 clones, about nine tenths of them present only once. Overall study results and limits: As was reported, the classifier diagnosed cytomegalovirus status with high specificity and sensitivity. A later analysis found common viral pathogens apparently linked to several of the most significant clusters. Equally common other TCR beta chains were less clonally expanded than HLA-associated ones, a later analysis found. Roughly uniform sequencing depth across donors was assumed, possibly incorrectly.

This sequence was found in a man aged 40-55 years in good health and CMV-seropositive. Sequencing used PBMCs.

For the CDR3, the DNA is TGTGCCATCAGTGCATCCGGAAGCGGGAGGGGAAATGAGCAGTTCTTC. Translating it yields CAISASGSGRGNEQFF. The V and J genes are TRBV10-3 and TRBJ2-1; the match to TRBD2 covers 10 bases. This CDR3 has 16 amino acids. The J segment lost 7 bases and the V segment lost 4 bases, leaving 10 bases of the junction unmatched. CDR1 and CDR2 from the germline V gene are ENHRY and SYGVKD.